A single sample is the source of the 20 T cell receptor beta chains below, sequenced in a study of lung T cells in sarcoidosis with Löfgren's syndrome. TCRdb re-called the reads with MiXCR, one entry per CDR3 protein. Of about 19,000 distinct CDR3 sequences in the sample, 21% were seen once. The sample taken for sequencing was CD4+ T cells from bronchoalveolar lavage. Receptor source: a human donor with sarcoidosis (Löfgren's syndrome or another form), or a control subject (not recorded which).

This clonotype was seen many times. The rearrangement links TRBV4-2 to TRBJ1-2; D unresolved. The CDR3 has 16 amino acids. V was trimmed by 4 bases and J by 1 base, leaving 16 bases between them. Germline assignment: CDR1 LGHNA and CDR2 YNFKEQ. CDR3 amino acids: CASSPYPGQINYGYTF. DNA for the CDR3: TGTGCCAGCAGCCCGTATCCGGGCCAAATTAACTATGGCTACACCTTC.

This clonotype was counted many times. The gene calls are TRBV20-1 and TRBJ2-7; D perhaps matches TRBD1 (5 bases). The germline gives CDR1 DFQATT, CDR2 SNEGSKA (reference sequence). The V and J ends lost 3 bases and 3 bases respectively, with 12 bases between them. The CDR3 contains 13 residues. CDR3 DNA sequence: TGCAGTGCTAGGGGGCTAGTGCGCTACGAGCAGTACTTC. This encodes CSARGLVRYEQYF.

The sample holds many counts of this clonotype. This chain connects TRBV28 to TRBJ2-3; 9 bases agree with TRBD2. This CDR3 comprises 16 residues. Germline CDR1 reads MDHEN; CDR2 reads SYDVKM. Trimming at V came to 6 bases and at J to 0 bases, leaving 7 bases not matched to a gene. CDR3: CASSELAGTSTDTQYF. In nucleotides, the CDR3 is TGTGCCAGCAGCGAACTAGCGGGTACGAGCACAGATACGCAGTATTTT.

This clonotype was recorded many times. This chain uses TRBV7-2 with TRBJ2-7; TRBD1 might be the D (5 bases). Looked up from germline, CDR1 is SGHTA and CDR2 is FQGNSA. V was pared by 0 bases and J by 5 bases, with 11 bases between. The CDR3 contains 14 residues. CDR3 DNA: TGTGCCAGCAGCTTAGCAGGGGCGCGCAACGAGCAGTACTTC. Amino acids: CASSLAGARNEQYF. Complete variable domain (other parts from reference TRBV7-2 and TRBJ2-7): GAGVSQSPSNKVTEKGKDVELRCDPISGHTALYWYRQSLGQGLEFLIYFQGNSAPDKSGLPSDRFSAERTGGSVSTLTIQRTQQEDSAVYLCASSLAGARNEQYFGPGTRLTVT.

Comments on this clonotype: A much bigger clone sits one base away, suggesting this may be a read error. The CDR3 loop is CAGSLRGAGEQFF. The CDR3 DNA reads TGTGCCGGCAGCTTACGGGGGGCAGGTGAGCAGTTCTTC. The V gene is TRBV7-2, the J gene TRBJ2-1, with D perhaps matching TRBD2 (7 bases). The CDR3 contains 13 residues. Germline V CDR1 and CDR2: SGHTA, FQGNSA. Looking up the rest from reference TRBV7-2 and TRBJ2-1 gives the full variable domain: GAGVSQSPSNKVTEKGKDVELRCDPISGHTALYWYRQSLGQGLEFLIYFQGNSAPDKSGLPSDRFSAERTGGSVSTLTIQRTQQEDSAVYLCAGSLRGAGEQFFGPGTRLTVL.

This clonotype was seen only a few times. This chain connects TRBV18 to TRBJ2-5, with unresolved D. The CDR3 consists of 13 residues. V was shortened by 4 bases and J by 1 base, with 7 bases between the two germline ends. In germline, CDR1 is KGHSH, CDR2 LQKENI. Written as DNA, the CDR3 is TGTGCCAGCTCACTACAAGTCCAAGAGACCCAGTACTTC. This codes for CASSLQVQETQYF. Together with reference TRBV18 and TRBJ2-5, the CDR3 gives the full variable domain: NAGVMQNPRHLVRRRGQEARLRCSPMKGHSHVYWYRQLPEEGLKFMVYLQKENIIDESGMPKERFSAEFPKEGPSILRIQQVVRGDSAAYFCASSLQVQETQYFGPGTRLLVL.

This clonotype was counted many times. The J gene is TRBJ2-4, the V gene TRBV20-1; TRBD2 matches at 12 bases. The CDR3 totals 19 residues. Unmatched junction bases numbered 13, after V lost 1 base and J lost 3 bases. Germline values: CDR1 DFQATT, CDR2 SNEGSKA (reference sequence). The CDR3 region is CSARAASGRAGLGKNIQYF. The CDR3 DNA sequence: TGCAGTGCTAGAGCGGCTAGCGGGAGGGCTGGGTTAGGCAAAAACATTCAGTACTTC.

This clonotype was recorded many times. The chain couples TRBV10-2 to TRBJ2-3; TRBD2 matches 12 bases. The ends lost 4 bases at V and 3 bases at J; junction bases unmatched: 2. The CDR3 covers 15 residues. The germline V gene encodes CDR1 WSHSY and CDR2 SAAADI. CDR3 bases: TGCGCCAGCAGTGTACTAGCGGGAGGTACAGATACGCAGTATTTT. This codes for CASSVLAGGTDTQYF.

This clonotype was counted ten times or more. CDR3 DNA: TGTGCCAGCAGCTCTACCGGGACTAGGGATTACAATGAGCAGTTCTTC. Its translation: CASSSTGTRDYNEQFF. The V gene is TRBV7-2, the J gene TRBJ2-1; 8 bases match TRBD2. V dropped 4 bases and J dropped 4; count of bases not matched to a gene: 9. Germline V gene sequence: CDR1 SGHTA, CDR2 FQGNSA. The CDR3 sequence is 16 residues long.

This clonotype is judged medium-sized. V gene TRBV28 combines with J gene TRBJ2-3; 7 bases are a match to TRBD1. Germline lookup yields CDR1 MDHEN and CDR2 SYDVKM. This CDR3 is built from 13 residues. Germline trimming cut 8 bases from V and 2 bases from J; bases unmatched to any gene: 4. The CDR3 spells CASLGTDTDTQYF. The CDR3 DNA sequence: TGTGCCAGCCTTGGGACAGACACAGATACGCAGTATTTT.

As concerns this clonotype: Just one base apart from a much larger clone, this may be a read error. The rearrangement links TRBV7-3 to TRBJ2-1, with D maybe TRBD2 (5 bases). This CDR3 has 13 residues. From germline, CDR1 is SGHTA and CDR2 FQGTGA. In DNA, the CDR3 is TGTGCCAGCAGCCCGTCCGGGAACAATGAGCGGTTCTTC. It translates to CASSPSGNNERFF.

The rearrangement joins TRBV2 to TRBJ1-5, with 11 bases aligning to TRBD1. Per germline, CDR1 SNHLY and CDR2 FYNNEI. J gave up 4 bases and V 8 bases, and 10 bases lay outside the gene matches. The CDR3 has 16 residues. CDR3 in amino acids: CASAPPGTGGNQPQHF. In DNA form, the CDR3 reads TGTGCCAGCGCTCCTCCCGGGACAGGGGGAAATCAGCCCCAGCATTTT.

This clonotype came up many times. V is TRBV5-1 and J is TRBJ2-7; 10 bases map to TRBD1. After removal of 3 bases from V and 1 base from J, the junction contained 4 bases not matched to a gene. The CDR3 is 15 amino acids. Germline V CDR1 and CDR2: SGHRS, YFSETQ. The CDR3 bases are TGCGCCAGCAGCTCCGGGACAGGGGATTCCTACGAGCAGTACTTC. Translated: CASSSGTGDSYEQYF.

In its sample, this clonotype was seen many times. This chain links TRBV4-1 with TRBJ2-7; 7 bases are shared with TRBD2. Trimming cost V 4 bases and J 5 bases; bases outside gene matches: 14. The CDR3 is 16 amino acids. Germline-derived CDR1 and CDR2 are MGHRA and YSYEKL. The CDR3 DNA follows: TGCGCCAGCAGCCCCCCTTTGGCGGGAGCTTCCGACGAGCAGTACTTC. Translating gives CASSPPLAGASDEQYF.

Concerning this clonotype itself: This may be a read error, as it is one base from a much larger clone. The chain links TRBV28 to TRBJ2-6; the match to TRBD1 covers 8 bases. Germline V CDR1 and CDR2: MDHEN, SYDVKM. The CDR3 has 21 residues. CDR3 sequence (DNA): TGTGCCAGCATTTCTAACGTCGGAATGGGACAGGCAAGCTCTGGGGCCAACGTCCCGACTTTC. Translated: CASISNVGMGQASSGANVPTF.

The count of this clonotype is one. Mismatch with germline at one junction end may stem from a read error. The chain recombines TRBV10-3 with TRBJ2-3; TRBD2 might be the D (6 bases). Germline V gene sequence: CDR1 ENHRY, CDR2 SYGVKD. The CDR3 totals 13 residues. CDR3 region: CAIGDEIPGAQYF. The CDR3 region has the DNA TGTGCCATCGGTGATGAGATTCCGGGGGCGCAGTATTTT.

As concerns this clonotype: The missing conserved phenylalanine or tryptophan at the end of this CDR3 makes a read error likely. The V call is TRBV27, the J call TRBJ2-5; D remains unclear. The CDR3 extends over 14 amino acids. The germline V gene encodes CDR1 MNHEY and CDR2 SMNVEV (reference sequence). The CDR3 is CASSFGLGKETQYS. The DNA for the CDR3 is TGTGCAAGCAGTTTCGGGCTAGGGAAAGAGACCCAGTACTCC.

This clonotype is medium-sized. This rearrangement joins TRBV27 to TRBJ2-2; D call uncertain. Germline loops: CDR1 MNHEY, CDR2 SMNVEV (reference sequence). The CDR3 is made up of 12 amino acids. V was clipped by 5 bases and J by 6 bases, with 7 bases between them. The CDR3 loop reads CASSRISGELFF. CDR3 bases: TGTGCCAGCAGTAGGATTTCCGGGGAGCTGTTTTTT.

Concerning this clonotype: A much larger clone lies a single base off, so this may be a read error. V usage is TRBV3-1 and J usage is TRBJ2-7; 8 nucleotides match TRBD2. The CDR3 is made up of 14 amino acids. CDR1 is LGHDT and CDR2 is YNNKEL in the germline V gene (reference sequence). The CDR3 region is CASSSAGGPYERYF. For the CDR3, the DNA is TGTGCCAGCAGCTCGGCGGGAGGACCCTACGAGCGGTACTTC.

CDR3 sequence: CSVRDDLNTQYF. In DNA, the CDR3 is TGCAGCGTTAGGGATGATCTAAATACGCAGTATTTT. This sequence joins TRBV29-1 and TRBJ2-3; no reliable D call. V shed 5 bases and J shed 7 bases, with 13 bases lying between them. Germline V gives CDR1 SQVTM, CDR2 ANQGSEA. CDR3 length: 12 amino acids.